This passage covers 12 T cell receptor beta chains from one sample sequenced in a study of T cells in Graves' hyperthyroidism and ophthalmopathy. Amplification targeted TCR beta CDR3 regions from RNA transcripts. Initially, a first-round RT-PCR of the TCR CDR3 employed the HTBI primer set. TCRdb fed the multiplex PCR reads into MiXCR, producing one record per CDR3 protein. The profile shows a few hundred thousand distinct CDR3 sequences, about 14% of them singletons. Sequenced input: blood. The receptors shown here come from a woman younger than 45 with Graves' ophthalmopathy.

The chain employs TRBV11-2 and TRBJ2-7; 15 nucleotides align to TRBD2. V lost 7 bases to trimming and J lost 0 bases; unmatched junction nucleotides: 13. Germline V gives CDR1 SGHAT, CDR2 FQNNGV. The CDR3 consists of 19 residues. The CDR3 DNA reads TGTGCCAGCACCACCCAAAGGACTAGCGGGGGGGAGAGCTCCTACGAGCAGTACTTC. Translation gives CASTTQRTSGGESSYEQYF. Based on the CDR3 plus reference TRBV11-2 and TRBJ2-7, the full variable domain is EAGVAQSPRYKIIEKRQSVAFWCNPISGHATLYWYQQILGQGPKLLIQFQNNGVVDDSQLPKDRFSAERLKGVDSTLKIQPAKLEDSAVYLCASTTQRTSGGESSYEQYFGPGTRLTVT.

The chain recombines TRBV7-9 with TRBJ1-1, with D perhaps matching TRBD1 (6 bases). Germline CDR1 and CDR2: SEHNR and FQNEAQ (reference sequence). Trimming stripped 5 bases from V and 4 bases from J, with 14 bases between. CDR3 length equals 14 residues. As DNA, the CDR3 is TGTGCCAGCAGCCCCGCAGGGGTAACCACTGAAGCTTTCTTT. Translation gives CASSPAGVTTEAFF.

Ten or more counts support this clonotype. The chain uses TRBV10-3 and TRBJ2-7; D gene unclear. Germline CDR1 reads ENHRY; CDR2 reads SYGVKD. V lost 3 bases and J lost 0, with 12 bases in between. The CDR3 length is 15 residues. CDR3 DNA sequence: TGTGCCATCAGTGAAGGTTTCAGGTTCTCCTACGAGCAGTACTTC. It codes for CAISEGFRFSYEQYF.

There are many counts of this clonotype. The rearrangement uses TRBV30 and TRBJ2-5; 7 nucleotides match TRBD1. The CDR3 extends over 13 amino acids. Trimming cost V 1 base and J 5 bases; bases outside gene matches: 4. Germline-derived CDR1 and CDR2 are GTSNPN and SVGIG (reference sequence). The CDR3: CAWSADRAETQYF. CDR3 in DNA: TGTGCCTGGAGTGCCGACAGGGCCGAGACCCAGTACTTC.

A few counts support this clonotype. This chain links TRBV7-6 with TRBJ1-1; 9 bases align to TRBD1. Looked up from germline, CDR1 is SGHVS and CDR2 is FNYEAQ. V was pared by 4 bases and J by 1 base, with 7 bases of the junction left unmatched. The CDR3 is made up of 16 amino acids. The CDR3 DNA reads TGTGCCAGCAGCTCCGAACTGACAGGGGGGAACACTGAAGCTTTCTTT. Its protein is CASSSELTGGNTEAFF.

This chain links TRBV2 with TRBJ1-6; tentatively, D is TRBD1 (6 bases). Deletions cut 3 bases from V and 9 bases from J, with 15 bases between. There are 15 residues in the CDR3. Germline CDR1 SNHLY, CDR2 FYNNEI. As DNA, the CDR3 is TGTGCCAGCAGTGATGGAGGGGGGGCCGGTTCACCCCTCCACTTT. Translating it yields CASSDGGGAGSPLHF. The full variable domain, completed using reference TRBV2 and TRBJ1-6, is EPEVTQTPSHQVTQMGQEVILRCVPISNHLYFYWYRQILGQKVEFLVSFYNNEISEKSEIFDDQFSVERPDGSNFTLKIRSTKLEDSAMYFCASSDGGGAGSPLHFGNGTRLTVT.

As concerns this clonotype: A much larger clone is a single base away; this may be a read error. V gene TRBV20-1 combines with J gene TRBJ2-7; no firm D call. The CDR3 has 13 residues. Germline V gene data show CDR1 as DFQATT and CDR2 as SNEGSKA (reference sequence). The CDR3 is CSARSLAAYEQHF. The CDR3 DNA sequence: TGCAGTGCTAGATCACTGGCAGCCTACGAGCAGCACTTC.

This clonotype has ten or more counts. Written as DNA, the CDR3 is TGTGCCAGCAGTTTATCCGGGGGAAAGACTCAGCCCCAGCATTTT. Its protein is CASSLSGGKTQPQHF. The chain is built from TRBV12-3 or TRBV12-4 and TRBJ1-5; D is possibly TRBD1 (5 bases). Trimming took 2 bases from V and 6 from J, leaving 14 bases between them. The CDR3 runs 15 residues.

This clonotype was recorded many times. This chain connects TRBV20-1 to TRBJ2-5; the D gene could be TRBD1 or TRBD2 (6 bases each). The ends were cut back, 0 bases at V and 5 bases at J, with 16 bases in the middle. The CDR3 consists of 15 residues. Germline V gives CDR1 DFQATT, CDR2 SNEGSKA (reference sequence). DNA of the CDR3: TGCAGTGCTAGAGATGGAGGGTCAGGGGTGGAGACCCAGTACTTC. Amino acid sequence: CSARDGGSGVETQYF.

This clonotype was seen ten or more times. The chain has TRBV3-1 and TRBJ2-7; D assignment may be TRBD1 or TRBD2 (5 bases each). The germline gives CDR1 LGHDT, CDR2 YNNKEL (reference sequence). V lost 4 bases and J 6 bases, leaving 19 bases between the germline ends. There are 15 residues in the CDR3. DNA for the CDR3: TGTGCCAGCAGCCCCCAGTCGGGGCAAAGGGGCGAGCAGTACTTC. Translated, it gives CASSPQSGQRGEQYF.

The gene calls are TRBV3-1 and TRBJ2-1, with D uncertain. V was cut by 0 bases and J by 8 bases, with 5 bases left in between. CDR1 and CDR2 (germline): LGHDT, YNNKEL (reference sequence). The CDR3 is 12 amino acids. CDR3 DNA sequence: TGTGCCAGCAGCCAAGAAGATCATGAGCAGTTCTTC. This codes for CASSQEDHEQFF.

In this sample, this clonotype turned up many times. This chain uses TRBV20-1 with TRBJ2-7; 11 positions match TRBD2. The trim removed 0 bases at V and 0 bases at J, leaving 7 bases unmatched. Germline V gene sequence: CDR1 DFQATT, CDR2 SNEGSKA (reference sequence). The CDR3 has 17 amino acids. This CDR3 is CSAREPPSGGPSYEQYF. The CDR3, as DNA: TGCAGTGCTAGAGAACCCCCTAGCGGGGGGCCCTCCTACGAGCAGTACTTC.